What follows are 32 T cell receptor beta chains derived from one specimen sequenced in a study of blood T cells in healthy people across ages. Next came a second PCR, run for about 7 to 12 cycles, which used a sample-barcoded 5' primer along with a J-beta primer mix. One entry per CDR3 protein, called by TCRdb with MiXCR from the 5' RACE reads. The sample lists 1.5 million to 2 million distinct CDR3 sequences; roughly 27% were seen once. Sample: blood. The receptors were gathered from a woman aged 25 to 39 in good health.

This clonotype was observed at least ten times. The rearrangement uses TRBV29-1 and TRBJ2-5; TRBD2 matches at 8 bases. J was trimmed by 1 base and V by 4 bases; bases with no gene match: 5. Germline lookup yields CDR1 SQVTM and CDR2 ANQGSEA. The CDR3 loop spans 14 amino acids. The CDR3 DNA reads TGCAGCGTTGCCGGGACTAGACTCCAAGAGACCCAGTACTTC. Its translation: CSVAGTRLQETQYF.

The chain combines TRBV7-9 with TRBJ2-3; maybe TRBD1 (5 bases). Trimming pared 5 bases from V and 4 bases from J, leaving 10 bases between. The CDR3 has 13 residues. Germline lookup yields CDR1 SEHNR and CDR2 FQNEAQ (reference sequence). CDR3 DNA: TGTGCCAGCAGCCCAAAGGGGCCAGATACGCAGTATTTT. Protein product: CASSPKGPDTQYF.

Comments on this clonotype: A clone one base away is much larger, so this may be a read error. This chain joins TRBV20-1 and TRBJ2-7, with 10 positions matching TRBD2. The CDR3 contains 14 residues. Germline loops: CDR1 DFQATT, CDR2 SNEGSKA (reference sequence). V gave up 8 bases and J gave up 2 bases; unmatched junction bases: 9. This chain's CDR3 is CSTIPGTSAYEQYF. In DNA, the CDR3 is TGCAGTACTATACCCGGGACTAGCGCCTACGAGCAGTACTTC.

This clonotype was recorded a few times. The J gene is TRBJ2-5, the V gene TRBV9, with no clear D. The length of the CDR3 is 13 residues. The V gene's germline CDR1 is SGDLS and CDR2 YYNGEE. Deletions cut 2 bases from V and 4 bases from J, with 9 bases between. This CDR3 is CASSVSSPETQYF. Here the CDR3 DNA reads TGTGCCAGCAGCGTTTCTTCCCCAGAGACCCAGTACTTC.

This clonotype was counted only a few times. The CDR3 region is CASSFPGAGETQYF. For the CDR3, the DNA is TGCGCCAGCAGCTTTCCGGGGGCGGGAGAGACCCAGTACTTC. The chain couples TRBV5-1 to TRBJ2-5; the D call may be TRBD1 or TRBD2 (6 bases each). The germline CDR1 and CDR2 sequences are SGHRS and YFSETQ. CDR3 length: 14 residues. Between the trimmed V and J ends, which lost 2 bases and 4 bases, there was a span of 12 bases.

A word on this clonotype: This could be a read error, since a much larger clone is one nucleotide away. The chain combines TRBV19 with TRBJ2-7, with 8 bases lining up with TRBD2. In germline, CDR1 is LNHDA, CDR2 SQIVND (reference sequence). The CDR3 runs 14 residues. The CDR3 region has the DNA TGTGCCAGTAGTACCACTAGCGGCAACTACGAGCGGTACTTC. It encodes CASSTTSGNYERYF. Based on the CDR3 plus reference TRBV19 and TRBJ2-7, the full variable domain is DGGITQSPKYLFRKEGQNVTLSCEQNLNHDAMYWYRQDPGQGLRLIYYSQIVNDFQKGDIAEGYSVSREKKESFPLTVTSAQKNPTAFYLCASSTTSGNYERYFGPGTRLTVT.

This chain connects TRBV2 to TRBJ2-5; 9 nucleotides match TRBD1. The germline V gene has CDR1 SNHLY and CDR2 FYNNEI. The CDR3 is made up of 14 amino acids. The junction had 6 bases not matched to a gene; V was cut back by 6 bases and J by 4 bases. The CDR3 region has the DNA TGTGCCAGCAGCGATGGGACAGGGCTAGAGACCCAGTACTTC. It encodes CASSDGTGLETQYF.

This sequence joins TRBV11-2 and TRBJ2-1; possibly TRBD2 for D (7 bases). The germline V gene encodes CDR1 SGHAT and CDR2 FQNNGV. V was clipped by 7 bases and J by 9 bases, with 22 bases between them. The CDR3 runs to 15 residues. The CDR3 DNA follows: TGTGCCAGCAACTTGAGGGGGGGTGCAGCGAGTGAGCAGTTCTTC. This sequence encodes CASNLRGGAASEQFF. Combining the CDR3 with reference TRBV11-2 and TRBJ2-1 gives the whole variable domain EAGVAQSPRYKIIEKRQSVAFWCNPISGHATLYWYQQILGQGPKLLIQFQNNGVVDDSQLPKDRFSAERLKGVDSTLKIQPAKLEDSAVYLCASNLRGGAASEQFFGPGTRLTVL.

With regard to this clonotype: The CDR3 end shows no conserved phenylalanine or tryptophan, and so a read error is likely. The chain recombines TRBV12-3 or TRBV12-4 with TRBJ2-3; no clear D gene. This CDR3 has 15 residues. Trimming stripped 4 bases from V and 0 bases from J, with 11 bases between. This CDR3 is CASSSPGSSTDTQYV. The DNA for the CDR3 is TGTGCCAGCAGTTCGCCAGGATCTAGCACAGATACGCAGTATGTT.

This clonotype turned up a few times. The CDR3 DNA reads TGTGCCAGCAGCGTAGGGCGGGACAATGAGCAGTTCTTC. Translating gives CASSVGRDNEQFF. The chain links TRBV9 to TRBJ2-1; TRBD2 is a possible D gene (5 bases). Germline V gene data show CDR1 as SGDLS and CDR2 as YYNGEE. Trimming pared 0 bases from V and 5 bases from J, leaving 6 bases between. The length of the CDR3 is 13 residues.

This rearrangement joins TRBV5-1 to TRBJ2-7; D possibly corresponds to TRBD2 (7 bases). The CDR3 runs to 14 residues. Trimming took 8 bases from V and 0 from J, leaving 15 bases between them. From germline, CDR1 is SGHRS and CDR2 YFSETQ. The CDR3 spells CASGSGDISYEQYF. The CDR3 DNA reads TGCGCCAGTGGAAGCGGGGACATCTCCTACGAGCAGTACTTC.

The gene calls are TRBV7-9 and TRBJ1-2; D is unresolved. The CDR3 covers 14 residues. Trimming stripped 3 bases from V and 4 bases from J, with 12 bases between. Germline V gives CDR1 SEHNR, CDR2 FQNEAQ (reference sequence). Here the CDR3 DNA reads TGTGCCAGCAGCTTGCGACCGGAGGGCTATGGCTACACCTTC. Translation gives CASSLRPEGYGYTF.

This clonotype was seen ten or more times. The chain couples TRBV12-3 or TRBV12-4 to TRBJ2-5, with a possible D match to TRBD1 (6 bases). The length of the CDR3 is 14 residues. V lost 5 bases to trimming and J lost 5 bases, with 15 bases between them. CDR3 region: CASSKRQEGETQYF. CDR3 in DNA: TGTGCCAGCAGTAAGCGACAGGAAGGCGAGACCCAGTACTTC.

As to this clonotype: Germline is not matched at one junction end, which may reflect a read error. The chain links TRBV18 to TRBJ2-4; possible D gene TRBD1, 5 bases. This CDR3 is built from 14 residues. Looked up from germline, CDR1 is KGHSH and CDR2 is LQKENI. The CDR3 loop reads CASSPDRAKNVQYF. The CDR3 DNA sequence: TGTGCCAGCTCACCCGACAGAGCCAAAAACGTTCAGTACTTC.

This clonotype was picked up one time. This could be a read error, since a much larger clone is one nucleotide away. The chain couples TRBV6-6 to TRBJ2-1; D may be TRBD1 (5 bases). V lost 0 bases and J lost 10, with 13 bases in between. The CDR3 runs to 14 residues. The germline gives CDR1 MNHNY, CDR2 SVGAGI (reference sequence). The CDR3 DNA sequence: TGTGCCAGCAGTTACTCGAGGATAGGGGTAGAGCAGTTCTTC. Protein product: CASSYSRIGVEQFF.

There are a few counts of this clonotype. This chain joins TRBV6-5 and TRBJ2-5; 9 bases match TRBD2. V lost 6 bases to trimming and J lost 11 bases; unmatched junction nucleotides: 7. In germline, CDR1 is MNHEY, CDR2 SVGAGI. The CDR3 has 12 amino acids. The CDR3 spells CASRPPSGEQYF. The CDR3 coding sequence is TGTGCCAGCAGACCTCCTAGCGGGGAGCAGTACTTC.

This clonotype was seen a few times. The germline gene is not matched at one end of the junction; a read error may be the cause. The chain joins TRBV7-9 to TRBJ2-7; D gene ambiguous. Germline V gene lookup returns CDR1 SEHNR and CDR2 FQNEAQ (reference sequence). The CDR3 covers 14 residues. This CDR3 is CASNLVDGTYEQYF. The CDR3 DNA follows: TGTGCCAGCAACTTAGTGGACGGTACCTACGAGCAGTACTTC.

This clonotype showed up many times. The rearrangement uses TRBV12-3 or TRBV12-4 and TRBJ1-2, with D possibly being TRBD1 (5 bases). The length of the CDR3 is 14 residues. V shed 5 bases and J shed 6 bases, with 16 bases lying between them. The CDR3 DNA reads TGTGCCAGCAGTCCTGATCTCGGGGCGGATGGCTACACCTTC. It is translated as CASSPDLGADGYTF.

This clonotype was observed a handful of times. A read error may explain this, as a much larger clone is one base away. The V call is TRBV28, the J call TRBJ2-7; D gene ambiguous. Trimming shortened V by 3 bases and J by 5 bases, and 5 bases separated the two germline ends. This CDR3 is built from 11 residues. Germline-derived CDR1 and CDR2 are MDHEN and SYDVKM. The CDR3 DNA follows: TGTGCCAGCAGTTTTAACCACGAGCAGTACTTC. It codes for CASSFNHEQYF.

Many counts were recorded for this clonotype. This chain links TRBV6-2 or TRBV6-3 with TRBJ1-5; D is unclear. V lost 2 bases and J 10 bases, leaving 9 bases between the germline ends. The CDR3 covers 12 residues. In germline, CDR1 is MNHEY, CDR2 SVGEGT. The CDR3 DNA follows: TGTGCCAGCAGTTACGGGCCCGACCCCCAGCATTTT. This translates into CASSYGPDPQHF.

This chain joins TRBV6-2 or TRBV6-3 and TRBJ2-4; 10 nucleotides match TRBD1. In germline, CDR1 is MNHEY, CDR2 SVGEGT. Trimming took 5 bases from V and 4 from J; bases not matched to a gene: 5. The length of the CDR3 is 15 residues. Written as DNA, the CDR3 is TGTGCCAGCAGTACCCGGGACAGGGGTAAAAACATTCAGTACTTC. Protein sequence: CASSTRDRGKNIQYF.

This chain uses TRBV11-1 with TRBJ2-3, with D possibly matching TRBD1 (5 bases). The germline gives CDR1 SGHAT, CDR2 FQDESV (reference sequence). The CDR3 is 14 residues long. Trimming pared 3 bases from V and 4 bases from J, leaving 11 bases between. The DNA of the CDR3 is TGTGCCAGCAGCTTCCAGGGAAAGTCAGATACGCAGTATTTT. It encodes CASSFQGKSDTQYF.

The chain has TRBV27 and TRBJ2-7, with TRBD1 identical over 11 bases. From germline, CDR1 is MNHEY and CDR2 SMNVEV (reference sequence). With V trimmed by 5 bases and J by 3 bases, 9 bases remained unmatched. CDR3 length equals 16 residues. The CDR3 DNA reads TGTGCCAGCAGTAGCCGGGACAGGGGGGCCCACTACGAGCAGTACTTC. Translation gives CASSSRDRGAHYEQYF.

The rearrangement uses TRBV4-3 and TRBJ2-5; D is unclear. Germline CDR1 is LGHNA and CDR2 is YSLEER. Deletions cut 0 bases from V and 9 bases from J, with 8 bases between. The CDR3 totals 12 residues. The CDR3 bases are TGCGCCAGCAGCCAAGATTCCAGCCCCCAGTACTTC. Its translation is CASSQDSSPQYF.

This clonotype was observed at least ten times. The V and J genes are TRBV3-1 and TRBJ2-7, with D possibly being TRBD1 (5 bases). Per the germline V gene, CDR1 is LGHDT and CDR2 is YNNKEL (reference sequence). This CDR3 region has 13 residues. Trimming removed 6 bases at V and 3 bases at J, with 12 bases between. Here the CDR3 DNA reads TGTGCCAGCAGTCCCTCCCAGGGCTACGAGCAGTACTTC. Protein: CASSPSQGYEQYF.

At least ten counts were recorded for this clonotype. The gene calls are TRBV9 and TRBJ2-5; D remains unclear. Germline V gene sequence: CDR1 SGDLS, CDR2 YYNGEE. V was shortened by 0 bases and J by 5 bases, with 11 bases between the two germline ends. The CDR3 consists of 14 residues. This CDR3 reads CASSVESSKETQYF. The CDR3 region has the DNA TGTGCCAGCAGCGTAGAGAGTAGTAAGGAGACCCAGTACTTC.

The chain couples TRBV10-3 to TRBJ1-1, with D possibly being TRBD1 (5 bases). CDR3 length: 14 amino acids. V was pared by 11 bases and J by 8 bases, with 24 bases between. Per germline, CDR1 ENHRY and CDR2 SYGVKD. CDR3 coding DNA: TGTGCCTCCAATGAGGGCCCCCGACAGCGGGAAGCTTTCTTT. Its translation: CASNEGPRQREAFF.

This clonotype was counted at least ten times. The DNA of the CDR3 is TGTGCCAGCAGCCTAGATGGGAGCGGGAGGACTCCCGCTTCCGGTTCAGATACGCAGTATTTT. This codes for CASSLDGSGRTPASGSDTQYF. The chain is built from TRBV3-1 and TRBJ2-3, with 9 bases aligning to TRBD2. CDR1 LGHDT and CDR2 YNNKEL come from the germline V gene (reference sequence). Trimming at V came to 4 bases and at J to 4 bases, leaving 24 bases not matched to a gene. This CDR3 is built from 21 residues.

The chain combines TRBV11-1 with TRBJ2-1; TRBD2 matches 8 bases. Germline loops: CDR1 SGHAT, CDR2 FQDESV (reference sequence). The CDR3 covers 14 residues. V dropped 6 bases and J dropped 10; count of bases not matched to a gene: 11. DNA for the CDR3: TGTGCCAGCAGAAGTAGGAGCGGGGGCTACGAGCAGTTCTTC. Translation: CASRSRSGGYEQFF.

This clonotype showed up many times. The J gene is TRBJ1-2, the V gene TRBV20-1; perhaps TRBD1 as D (5 bases). Trimming removed 4 bases from V and 4 bases from J, with 10 bases in between. Germline lookup yields CDR1 DFQATT and CDR2 SNEGSKA (reference sequence). The CDR3 extends over 12 amino acids. The CDR3 region is CSANRFFYGYTF. The DNA of the CDR3 is TGCAGTGCTAACAGGTTCTTCTATGGCTACACCTTC.

This rearrangement joins TRBV18 to TRBJ2-4; 7 nucleotides agree with TRBD1. The J call may be incorrect, as the DNA end agrees better with TRBJ2-5. The germline V gene encodes CDR1 KGHSH and CDR2 LQKENI. The CDR3 has 16 amino acids. CDR3 DNA sequence: TGTGCCAGCTCACCACCGAACTTGGACAGGAGAGAGACCCAGTACTTC. It translates to CASSPPNLDRRETQYF.

This clonotype was detected a few times. V and J are TRBV29-1 and TRBJ1-1; D unresolved. V was shortened by 7 bases and J by 0 bases, with 18 bases between the two germline ends. The CDR3 spans 15 residues. Germline V lookup: CDR1 SQVTM, CDR2 ANQGSEA. The CDR3 DNA follows: TGCAGCGCTCGGGTACCTGGGAACATGAACACTGAAGCTTTCTTT. Amino acids: CSARVPGNMNTEAFF.